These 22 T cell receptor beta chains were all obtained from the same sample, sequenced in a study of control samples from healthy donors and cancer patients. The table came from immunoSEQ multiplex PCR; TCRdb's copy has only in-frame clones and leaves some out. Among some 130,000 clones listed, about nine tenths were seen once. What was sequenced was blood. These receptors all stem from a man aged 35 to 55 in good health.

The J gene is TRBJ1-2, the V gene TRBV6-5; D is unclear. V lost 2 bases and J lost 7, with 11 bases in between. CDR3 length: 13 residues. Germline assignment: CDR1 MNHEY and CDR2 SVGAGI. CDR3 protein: CASSYLGGSGYTF. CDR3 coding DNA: TGTGCCAGCAGTTACCTCGGAGGCTCTGGCTACACCTTC.

CDR3 residues: CAHSGGVQETQYF. CDR3 coding DNA: TGTGCCCACTCTGGAGGGGTTCAAGAGACCCAGTACTTC. The chain has TRBV30 and TRBJ2-5; D is perhaps TRBD2 (6 bases). CDR1 is GTSNPN, CDR2 SVGIG, per germline (reference sequence). The length of the CDR3 is 13 residues. Trimming stripped 8 bases from V and 2 bases from J, with 15 bases between. Full variable domain (remainder filled in from reference TRBV30 and TRBJ2-5): SQTIHQWPATLVQPVGSPLSLECTVEGTSNPNLYWYRQAAGRGLQLLFYSVGIGQISSEVPQNLSASRPQDRQFILSSKKLLLSDSGFYLCAHSGGVQETQYFGPGTRLLVL.

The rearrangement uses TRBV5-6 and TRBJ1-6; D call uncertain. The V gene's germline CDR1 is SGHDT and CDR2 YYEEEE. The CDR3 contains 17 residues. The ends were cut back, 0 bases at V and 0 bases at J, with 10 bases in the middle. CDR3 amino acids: CASSLGSGSSYNSPLHF. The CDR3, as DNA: TGTGCCAGCAGCTTGGGTAGCGGGAGCTCCTATAATTCACCCCTCCACTTT.

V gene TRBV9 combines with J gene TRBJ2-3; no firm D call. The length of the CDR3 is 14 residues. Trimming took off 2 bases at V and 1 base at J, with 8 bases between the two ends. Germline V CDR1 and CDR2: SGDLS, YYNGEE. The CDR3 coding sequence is TGTGCCAGCAGCGTGAGACCTCGCACAGATACGCAGTATTTT. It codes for CASSVRPRTDTQYF.

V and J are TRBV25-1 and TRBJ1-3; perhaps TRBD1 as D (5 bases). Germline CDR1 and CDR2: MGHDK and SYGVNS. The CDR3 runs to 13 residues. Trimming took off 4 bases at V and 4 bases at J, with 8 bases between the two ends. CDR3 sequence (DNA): TGTGCCAGCAGTGGAGAGGGGGGAAACACCATATATTTT. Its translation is CASSGEGGNTIYF.

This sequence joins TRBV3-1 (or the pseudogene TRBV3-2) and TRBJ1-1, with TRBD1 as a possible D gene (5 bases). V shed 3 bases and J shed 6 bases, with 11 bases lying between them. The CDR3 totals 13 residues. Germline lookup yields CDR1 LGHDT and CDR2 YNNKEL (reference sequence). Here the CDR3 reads CASSQTVTAEAFF. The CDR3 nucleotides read TGTGCCAGCAGCCAGACAGTTACAGCTGAAGCTTTCTTT.

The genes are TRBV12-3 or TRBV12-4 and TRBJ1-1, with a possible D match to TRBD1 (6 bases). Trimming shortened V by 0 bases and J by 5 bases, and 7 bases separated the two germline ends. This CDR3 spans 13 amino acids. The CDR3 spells CASSLAQGTEAFF. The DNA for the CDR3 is TGTGCCAGCAGTTTAGCGCAGGGGACTGAAGCTTTCTTT.

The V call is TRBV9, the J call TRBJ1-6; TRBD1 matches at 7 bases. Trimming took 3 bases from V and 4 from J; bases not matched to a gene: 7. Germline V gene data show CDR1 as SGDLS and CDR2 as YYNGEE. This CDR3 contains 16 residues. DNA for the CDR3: TGTGCCAGCAGCGATACCGGGACAGCTTATAATTCACCCCTCCACTTT. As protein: CASSDTGTAYNSPLHF.

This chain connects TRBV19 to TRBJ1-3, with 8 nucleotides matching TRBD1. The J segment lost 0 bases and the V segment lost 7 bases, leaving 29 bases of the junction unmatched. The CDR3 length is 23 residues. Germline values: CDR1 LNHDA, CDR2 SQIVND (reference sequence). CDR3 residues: CASKSTDRDLLLGDWSSGNTIYF. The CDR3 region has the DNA TGTGCCAGTAAATCCACGGACAGGGACCTTCTGCTGGGGGATTGGAGCTCTGGAAACACCATATATTTT. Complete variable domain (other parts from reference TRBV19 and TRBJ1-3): DGGITQSPKYLFRKEGQNVTLSCEQNLNHDAMYWYRQDPGQGLRLIYYSQIVNDFQKGDIAEGYSVSREKKESFPLTVTSAQKNPTAFYLCASKSTDRDLLLGDWSSGNTIYFGEGSWLTVV.

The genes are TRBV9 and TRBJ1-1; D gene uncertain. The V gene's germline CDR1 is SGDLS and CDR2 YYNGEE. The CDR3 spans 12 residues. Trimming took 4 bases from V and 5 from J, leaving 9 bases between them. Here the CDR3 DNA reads TGTGCCAGCAGCTCAGTAGGGACTGAAGCTTTCTTT. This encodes CASSSVGTEAFF.

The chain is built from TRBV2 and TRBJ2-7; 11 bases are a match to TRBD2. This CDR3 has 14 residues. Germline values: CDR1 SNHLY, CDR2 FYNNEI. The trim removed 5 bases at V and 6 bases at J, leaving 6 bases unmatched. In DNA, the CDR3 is TGTGCCAGCAGTAACGGACTAGCGGGTAGCGAGCAGTACTTC. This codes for CASSNGLAGSEQYF.

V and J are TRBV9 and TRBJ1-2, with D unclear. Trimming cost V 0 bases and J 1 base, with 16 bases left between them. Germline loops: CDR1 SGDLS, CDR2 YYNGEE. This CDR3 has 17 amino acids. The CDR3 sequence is CASSVGPTQGFNYGYTF. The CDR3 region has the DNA TGTGCCAGCAGCGTAGGTCCGACACAAGGCTTTAACTATGGCTACACCTTC.

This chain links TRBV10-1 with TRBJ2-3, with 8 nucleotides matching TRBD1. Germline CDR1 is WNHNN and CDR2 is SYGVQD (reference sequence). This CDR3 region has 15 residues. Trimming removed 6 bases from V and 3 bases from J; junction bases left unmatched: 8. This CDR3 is CASSRGQAGTDTQYF. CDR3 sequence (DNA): TGCGCCAGCAGCAGGGGACAGGCCGGAACAGATACGCAGTATTTT.

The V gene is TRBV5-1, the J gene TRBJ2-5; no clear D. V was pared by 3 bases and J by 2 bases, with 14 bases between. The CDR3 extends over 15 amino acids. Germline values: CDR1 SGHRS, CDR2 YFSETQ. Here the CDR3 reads CASSWSKAVQETQYF. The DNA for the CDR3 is TGCGCCAGCAGCTGGTCCAAGGCTGTTCAAGAGACCCAGTACTTC. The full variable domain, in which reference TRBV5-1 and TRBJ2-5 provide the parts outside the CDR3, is KAGVTQTPRYLIKTRGQQVTLSCSPISGHRSVSWYQQTPGQGLQFLFEYFSETQRNKGNFPGRFSGRQFSNSRSEMNVSTLELGDSALYLCASSWSKAVQETQYFGPGTRLLVL.

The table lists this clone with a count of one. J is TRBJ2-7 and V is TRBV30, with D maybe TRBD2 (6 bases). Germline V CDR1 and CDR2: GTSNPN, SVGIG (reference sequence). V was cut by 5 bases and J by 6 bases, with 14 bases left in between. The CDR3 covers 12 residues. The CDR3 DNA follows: TGTGCCTGGGGGGGGATTCGGGCCGAGCAGTACTTC. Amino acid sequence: CAWGGIRAEQYF.

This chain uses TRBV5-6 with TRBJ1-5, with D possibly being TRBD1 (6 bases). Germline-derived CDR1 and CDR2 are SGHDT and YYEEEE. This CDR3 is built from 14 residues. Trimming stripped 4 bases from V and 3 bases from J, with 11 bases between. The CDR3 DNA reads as TGTGCCAGCAGCCTCGGGACATTCAATCAGCCCCAGCATTTT. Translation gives CASSLGTFNQPQHF. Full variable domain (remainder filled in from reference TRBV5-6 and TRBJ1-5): DAGVTQSPTHLIKTRGQQVTLRCSPKSGHDTVSWYQQALGQGPQFIFQYYEEEERQRGNFPDRFSGHQFPNYSSELNVNALLLGDSALYLCASSLGTFNQPQHFGDGTRLSIL.

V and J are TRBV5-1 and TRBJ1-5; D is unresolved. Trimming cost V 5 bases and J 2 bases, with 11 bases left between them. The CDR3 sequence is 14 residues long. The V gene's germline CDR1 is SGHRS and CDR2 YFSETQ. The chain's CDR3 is CASRTSQGNQPQHF. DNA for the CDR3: TGCGCCAGCAGAACGAGCCAGGGCAATCAGCCCCAGCATTTT. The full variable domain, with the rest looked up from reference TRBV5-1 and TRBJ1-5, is KAGVTQTPRYLIKTRGQQVTLSCSPISGHRSVSWYQQTPGQGLQFLFEYFSETQRNKGNFPGRFSGRQFSNSRSEMNVSTLELGDSALYLCASRTSQGNQPQHFGDGTRLSIL.

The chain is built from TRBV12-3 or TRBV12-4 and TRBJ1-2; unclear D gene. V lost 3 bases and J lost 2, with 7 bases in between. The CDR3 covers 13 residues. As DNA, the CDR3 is TGTGCCAGCAGTTTCACCGACAACTATGGCTACACCTTC. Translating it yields CASSFTDNYGYTF.

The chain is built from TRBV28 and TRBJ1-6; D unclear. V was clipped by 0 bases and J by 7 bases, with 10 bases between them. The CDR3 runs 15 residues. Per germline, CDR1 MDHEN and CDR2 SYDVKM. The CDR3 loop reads CASSLWREINSPLHF. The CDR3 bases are TGTGCCAGCAGTTTATGGAGGGAAATCAATTCACCCCTCCACTTT.

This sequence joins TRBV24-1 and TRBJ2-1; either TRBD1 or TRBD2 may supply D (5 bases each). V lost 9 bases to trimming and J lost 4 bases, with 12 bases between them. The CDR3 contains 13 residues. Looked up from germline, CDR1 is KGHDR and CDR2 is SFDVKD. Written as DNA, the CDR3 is TGTGCCACCCAAGAGAGGGGATACAATGAGCAGTTCTTC. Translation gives CATQERGYNEQFF.

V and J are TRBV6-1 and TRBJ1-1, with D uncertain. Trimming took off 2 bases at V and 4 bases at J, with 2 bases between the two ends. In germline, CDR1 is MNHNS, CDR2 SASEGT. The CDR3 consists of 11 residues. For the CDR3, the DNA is TGTGCCAGCAGTGAAAGCACTGAAGCTTTCTTT. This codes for CASSESTEAFF.

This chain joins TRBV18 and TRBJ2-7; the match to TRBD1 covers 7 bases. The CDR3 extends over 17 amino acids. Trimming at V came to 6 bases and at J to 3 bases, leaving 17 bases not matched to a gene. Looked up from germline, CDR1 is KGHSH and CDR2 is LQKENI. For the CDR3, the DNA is TGTGCCAGCTCTCACCAAGGGGTATCCGGGACAGTCTACGAGCAGTACTTC. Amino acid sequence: CASSHQGVSGTVYEQYF.